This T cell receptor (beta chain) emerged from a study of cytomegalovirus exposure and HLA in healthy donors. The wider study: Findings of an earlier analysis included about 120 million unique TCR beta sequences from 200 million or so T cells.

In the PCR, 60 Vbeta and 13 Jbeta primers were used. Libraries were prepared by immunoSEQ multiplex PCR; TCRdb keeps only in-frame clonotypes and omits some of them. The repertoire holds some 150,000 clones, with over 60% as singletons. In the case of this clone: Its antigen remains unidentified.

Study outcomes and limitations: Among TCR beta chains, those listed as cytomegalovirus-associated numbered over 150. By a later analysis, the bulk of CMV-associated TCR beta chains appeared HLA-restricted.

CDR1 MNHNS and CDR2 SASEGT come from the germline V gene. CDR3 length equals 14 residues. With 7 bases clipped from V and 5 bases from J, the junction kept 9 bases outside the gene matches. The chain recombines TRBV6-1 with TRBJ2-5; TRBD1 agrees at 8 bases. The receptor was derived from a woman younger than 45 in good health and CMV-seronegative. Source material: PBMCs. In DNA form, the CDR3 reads TGTGCCAGCACCATGGACAGGGTCGTCGAGACCCAGTACTTC. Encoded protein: CASTMDRVVETQYF.